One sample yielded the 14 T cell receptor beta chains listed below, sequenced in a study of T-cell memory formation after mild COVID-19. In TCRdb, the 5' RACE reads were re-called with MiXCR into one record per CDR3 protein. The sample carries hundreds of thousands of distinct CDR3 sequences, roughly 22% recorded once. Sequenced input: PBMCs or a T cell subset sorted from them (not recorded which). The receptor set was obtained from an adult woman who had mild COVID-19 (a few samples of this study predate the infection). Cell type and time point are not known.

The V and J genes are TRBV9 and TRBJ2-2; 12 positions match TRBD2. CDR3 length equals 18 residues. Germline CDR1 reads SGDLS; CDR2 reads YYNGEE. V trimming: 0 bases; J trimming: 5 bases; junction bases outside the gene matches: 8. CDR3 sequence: CASSVATGGLAGTGELFF. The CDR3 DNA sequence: TGTGCCAGCAGCGTAGCTACGGGAGGACTAGCGGGGACCGGGGAGCTGTTTTTT.

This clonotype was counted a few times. The CDR3 DNA reads TGCGCCAGCAGCCCGCAACAAGGTGGAGAGCAGTTCTTC. Translated, it gives CASSPQQGGEQFF. The chain couples TRBV5-1 to TRBJ2-1, with D uncertain. From germline, CDR1 is SGHRS and CDR2 YFSETQ. This CDR3 has 13 residues. The V end was cut by 4 bases, the J end by 10 bases, with 15 bases between.

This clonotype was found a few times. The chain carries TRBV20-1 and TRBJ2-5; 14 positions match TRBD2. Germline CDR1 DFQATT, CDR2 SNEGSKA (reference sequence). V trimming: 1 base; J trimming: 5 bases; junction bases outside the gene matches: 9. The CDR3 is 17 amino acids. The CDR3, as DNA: TGCAGTGCTAGAGTTCCTAGGACTAGCGGGAGGTTGGAGACCCAGTACTTC. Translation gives CSARVPRTSGRLETQYF.

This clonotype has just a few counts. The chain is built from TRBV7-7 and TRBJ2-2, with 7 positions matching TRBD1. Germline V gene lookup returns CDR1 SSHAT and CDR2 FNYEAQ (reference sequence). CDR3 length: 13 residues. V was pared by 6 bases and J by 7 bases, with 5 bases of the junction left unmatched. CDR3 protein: CASSQTGVGELFF. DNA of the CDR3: TGTGCCAGCAGTCAAACAGGGGTCGGGGAGCTGTTTTTT.

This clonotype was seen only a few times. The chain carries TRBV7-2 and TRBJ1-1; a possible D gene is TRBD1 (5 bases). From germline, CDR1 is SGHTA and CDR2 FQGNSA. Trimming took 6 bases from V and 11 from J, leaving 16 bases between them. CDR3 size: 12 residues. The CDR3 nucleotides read TGTGCCAGCAGAACCCCGGGACTAAGGGCTTTCTTT. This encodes CASRTPGLRAFF. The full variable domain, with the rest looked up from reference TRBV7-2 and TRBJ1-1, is GAGVSQSPSNKVTEKGKDVELRCDPISGHTALYWYRQSLGQGLEFLIYFQGNSAPDKSGLPSDRFSAERTGGSVSTLTIQRTQQEDSAVYLCASRTPGLRAFFGQGTRLTVV.

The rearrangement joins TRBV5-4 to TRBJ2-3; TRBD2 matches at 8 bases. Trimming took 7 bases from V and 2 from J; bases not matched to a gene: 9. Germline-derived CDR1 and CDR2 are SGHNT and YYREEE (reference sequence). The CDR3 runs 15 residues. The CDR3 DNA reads TGTGCCAGCGCAAGCGGGAGAGCGGACACAGATACGCAGTATTTT. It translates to CASASGRADTDTQYF.

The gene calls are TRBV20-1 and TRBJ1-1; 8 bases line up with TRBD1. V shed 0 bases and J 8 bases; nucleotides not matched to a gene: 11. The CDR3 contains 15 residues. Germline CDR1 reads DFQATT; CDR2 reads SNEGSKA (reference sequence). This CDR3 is CSAREAGTGSGEAFF. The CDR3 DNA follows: TGCAGTGCTAGAGAGGCCGGGACAGGCTCCGGGGAAGCTTTCTTT.

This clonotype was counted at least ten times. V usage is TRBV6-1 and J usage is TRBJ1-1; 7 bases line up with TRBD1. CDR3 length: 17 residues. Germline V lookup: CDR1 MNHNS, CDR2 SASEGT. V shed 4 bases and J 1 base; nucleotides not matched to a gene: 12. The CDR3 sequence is CASSVLPGQIKNTEAFF. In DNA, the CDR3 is TGTGCCAGCAGTGTGCTACCGGGACAGATAAAGAACACTGAAGCTTTCTTT.

The CDR3, as DNA: TGTGCCAGCAGTTACTCGAGGGACTATGGCTACACCTTC. It is translated as CASSYSRDYGYTF. The chain carries TRBV6-5 and TRBJ1-2; D gene uncertain. Germline CDR1 and CDR2: MNHEY and SVGAGI. This CDR3 has 13 amino acids. The ends were cut back, 0 bases at V and 3 bases at J, with 5 bases in the middle.

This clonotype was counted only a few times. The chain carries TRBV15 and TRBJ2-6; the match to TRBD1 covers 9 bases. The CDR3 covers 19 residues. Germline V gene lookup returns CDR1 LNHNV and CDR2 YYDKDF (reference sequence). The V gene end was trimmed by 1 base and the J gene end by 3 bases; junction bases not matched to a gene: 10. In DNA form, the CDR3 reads TGTGCCACCAGCAGAGCCGGGACAGGGTCCCATAGTGGGGCCAACGTCCTGACTTTC. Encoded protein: CATSRAGTGSHSGANVLTF.

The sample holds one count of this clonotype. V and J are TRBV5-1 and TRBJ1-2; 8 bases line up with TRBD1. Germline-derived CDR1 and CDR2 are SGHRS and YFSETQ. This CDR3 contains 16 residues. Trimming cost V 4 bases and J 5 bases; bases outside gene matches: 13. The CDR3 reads CASSNRQGRVGYGYTF. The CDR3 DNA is TGCGCCAGCAGCAACCGACAGGGGAGGGTCGGGTATGGCTACACCTTC.

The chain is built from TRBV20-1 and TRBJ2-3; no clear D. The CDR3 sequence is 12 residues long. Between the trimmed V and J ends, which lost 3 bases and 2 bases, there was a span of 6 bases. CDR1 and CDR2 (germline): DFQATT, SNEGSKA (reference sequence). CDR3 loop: CSASPTTDTQYF. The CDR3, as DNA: TGCAGTGCTAGTCCGACCACAGATACGCAGTATTTT.

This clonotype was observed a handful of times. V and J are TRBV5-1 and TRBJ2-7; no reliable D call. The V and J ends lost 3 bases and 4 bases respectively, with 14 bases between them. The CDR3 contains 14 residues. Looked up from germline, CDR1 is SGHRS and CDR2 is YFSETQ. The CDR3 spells CASSWIQEPYEQYF. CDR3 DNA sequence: TGCGCCAGCAGCTGGATCCAGGAGCCGTACGAGCAGTACTTC.

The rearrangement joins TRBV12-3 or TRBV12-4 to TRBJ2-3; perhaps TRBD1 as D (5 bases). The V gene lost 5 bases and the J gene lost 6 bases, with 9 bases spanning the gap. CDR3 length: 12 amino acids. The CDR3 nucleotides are TGTGCCAGCAGTGGACAAATTGATACGCAGTATTTT. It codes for CASSGQIDTQYF.